The following is a T cell receptor beta chain sequence with its context. Its antigen is not identified. Germline V CDR1 and CDR2: SGHRS, YFSETQ. Trimming removed 1 base from V and 4 bases from J, with 23 bases in between. The CDR3 extends over 18 amino acids. Assay runs were performed at deep level. Under the authors' procedure: Junction-only sequences without quality scores were provided by ImmunoSEQ, so filtering was different. Assay: immunoSEQ multiplex PCR; the TCRdb copy retains only in-frame clones and omits some. V, J and clone size reflect that table, while D and trimming were determined from the DNA. Of 700,000 or so clones listed, around 72% are singletons. The source of the sample is a study of shared clonotypes between healthy human individuals. Overall study: Participating donors consisted of two women and a few men aged 18 to 49.

Whole-study findings and limits: Estimated richness values were generally larger in naive subsets than in memory subsets.

Sequencing used memory CD4+ T cells sorted from blood. The subset denotes: CD45RA-negative fraction. The receptor was isolated from a woman in her thirties in good health. The chain uses TRBV5-1 and TRBJ2-5; D assignment may be TRBD1 or TRBD2 (6 bases each). Here the CDR3 DNA reads TGCGCCAGCAGCTTGCGATACGGGGGCCCACAGGGTGGAGAGACCCAGTACTTC. Translated, it gives CASSLRYGGPQGGETQYF.